This T cell receptor beta chain was sequenced during a study of T cell responses to AZD1222 COVID-19 vaccine. The CDR3 is 14 amino acids. Deletions cut 2 bases from V and 8 bases from J, with 13 bases between. From germline, CDR1 is SEHNR and CDR2 FQNEAQ (reference sequence). Generated by immunoSEQ multiplex PCR, the TCRdb table keeps only in-frame clones and is missing some. This table has 110,000 or so clones, approximately 87% appearing once. Material: peripheral blood, obtained on day 0 of AZD1222 vaccination. V gene TRBV7-9 combines with J gene TRBJ2-1, with a possible D match to TRBD2 (5 bases). This TCR came from an adult in good health. Here the CDR3 DNA reads TGTGCCAGCAGCTTATCGGGATTTAGCGATGAGCAGTTCTTC. Its translation is CASSLSGFSDEQFF. The full variable domain, rest sourced from reference TRBV7-9 and TRBJ2-1, is DTGVSQNPRHKITKRGQNVTFRCDPISEHNRLYWYRQTLGQGPEFLTYFQNEAQLEKSRLLSDRFSAERPKGSFSTLEIQRTEQGDSAMYLCASSLSGFSDEQFFGPGTRLTVL.